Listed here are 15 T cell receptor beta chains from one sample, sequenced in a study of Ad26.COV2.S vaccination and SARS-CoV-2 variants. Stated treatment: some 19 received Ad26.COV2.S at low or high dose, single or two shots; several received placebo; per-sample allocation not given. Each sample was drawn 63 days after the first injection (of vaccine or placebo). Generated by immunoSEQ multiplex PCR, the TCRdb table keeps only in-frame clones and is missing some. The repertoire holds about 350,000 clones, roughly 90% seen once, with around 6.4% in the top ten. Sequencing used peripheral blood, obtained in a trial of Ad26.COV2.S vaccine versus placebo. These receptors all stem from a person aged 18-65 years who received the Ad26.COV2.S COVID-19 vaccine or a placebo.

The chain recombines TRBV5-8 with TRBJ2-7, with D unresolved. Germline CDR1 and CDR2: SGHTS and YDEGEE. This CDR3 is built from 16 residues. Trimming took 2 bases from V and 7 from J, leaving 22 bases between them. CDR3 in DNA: TGTGCCAGCAGCTTTGGTTTAGCTCTCAATGTACGGGAGCAGTACTTC. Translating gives CASSFGLALNVREQYF.

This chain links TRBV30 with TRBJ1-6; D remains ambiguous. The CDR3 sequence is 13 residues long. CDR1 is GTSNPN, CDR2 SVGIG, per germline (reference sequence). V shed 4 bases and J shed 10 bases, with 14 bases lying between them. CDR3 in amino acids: CAWTRRVGSPLHF. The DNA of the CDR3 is TGTGCCTGGACTCGAAGGGTCGGGTCACCCCTCCACTTT.

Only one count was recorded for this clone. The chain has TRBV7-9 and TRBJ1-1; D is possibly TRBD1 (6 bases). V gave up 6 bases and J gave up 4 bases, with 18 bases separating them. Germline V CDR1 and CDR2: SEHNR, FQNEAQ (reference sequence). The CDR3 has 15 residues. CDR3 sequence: CASRSQTGTVTEAFF. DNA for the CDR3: TGTGCCAGCAGATCCCAAACAGGGACGGTCACTGAAGCTTTCTTT.

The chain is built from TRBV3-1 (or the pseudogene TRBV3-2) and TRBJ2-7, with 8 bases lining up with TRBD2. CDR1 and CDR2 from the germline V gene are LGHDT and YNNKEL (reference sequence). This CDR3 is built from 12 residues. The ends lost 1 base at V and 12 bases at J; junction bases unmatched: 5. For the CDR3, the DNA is TGTGCCAGCAGCCAAGTCAGTAGCGGGGCGTACTTC. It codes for CASSQVSSGAYF.

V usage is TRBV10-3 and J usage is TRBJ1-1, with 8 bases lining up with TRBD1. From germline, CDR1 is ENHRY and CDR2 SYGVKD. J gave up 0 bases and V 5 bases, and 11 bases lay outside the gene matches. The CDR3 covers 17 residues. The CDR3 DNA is TGTGCCATCAGTCTGGACAGGGTGGAGGGAGTGAACACTGAAGCTTTCTTT. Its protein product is CAISLDRVEGVNTEAFF.

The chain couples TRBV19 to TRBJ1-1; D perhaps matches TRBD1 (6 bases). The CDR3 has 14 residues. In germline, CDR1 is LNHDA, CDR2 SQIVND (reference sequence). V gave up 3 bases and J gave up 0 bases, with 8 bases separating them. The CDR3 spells CASSIGQLNTEAFF. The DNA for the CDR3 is TGTGCCAGTAGTATTGGACAGTTGAACACTGAAGCTTTCTTT. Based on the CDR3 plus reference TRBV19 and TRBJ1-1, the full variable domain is DGGITQSPKYLFRKEGQNVTLSCEQNLNHDAMYWYRQDPGQGLRLIYYSQIVNDFQKGDIAEGYSVSREKKESFPLTVTSAQKNPTAFYLCASSIGQLNTEAFFGQGTRLTVV.

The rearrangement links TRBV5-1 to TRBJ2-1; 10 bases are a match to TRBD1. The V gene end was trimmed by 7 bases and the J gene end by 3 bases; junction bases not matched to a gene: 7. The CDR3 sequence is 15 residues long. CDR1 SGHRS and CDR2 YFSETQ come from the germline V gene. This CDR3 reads CASLRQGANYNEQFF. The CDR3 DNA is TGCGCCAGCTTGAGACAGGGGGCTAACTACAATGAGCAGTTCTTC.

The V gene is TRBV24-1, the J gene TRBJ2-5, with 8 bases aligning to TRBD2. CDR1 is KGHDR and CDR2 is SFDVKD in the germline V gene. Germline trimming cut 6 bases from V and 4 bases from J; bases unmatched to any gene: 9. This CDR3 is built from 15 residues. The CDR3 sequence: CATSNPRGGIETQYF. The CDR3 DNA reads TGTGCCACCAGTAACCCCCGGGGGGGCATAGAGACCCAGTACTTC.

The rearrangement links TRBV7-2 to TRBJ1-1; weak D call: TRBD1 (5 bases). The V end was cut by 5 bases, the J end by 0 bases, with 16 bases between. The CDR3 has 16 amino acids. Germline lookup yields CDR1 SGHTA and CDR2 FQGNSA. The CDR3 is CASSQLSGRVNTEAFF. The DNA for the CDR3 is TGTGCCAGCAGCCAACTATCAGGGAGGGTGAACACTGAAGCTTTCTTT.

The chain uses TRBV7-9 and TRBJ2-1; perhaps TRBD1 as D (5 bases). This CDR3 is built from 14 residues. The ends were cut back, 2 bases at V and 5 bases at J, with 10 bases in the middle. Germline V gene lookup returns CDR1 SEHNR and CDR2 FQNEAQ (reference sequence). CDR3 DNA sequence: TGTGCCAGCAGCTTATTGGGCAGGGACAATGAGCAGTTCTTC. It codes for CASSLLGRDNEQFF.

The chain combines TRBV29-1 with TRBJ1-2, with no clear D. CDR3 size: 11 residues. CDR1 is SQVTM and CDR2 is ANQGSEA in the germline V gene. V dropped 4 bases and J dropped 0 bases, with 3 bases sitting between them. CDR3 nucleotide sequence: TGCAGCGTTGCCACTAACTATGGCTACACCTTC. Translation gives CSVATNYGYTF.

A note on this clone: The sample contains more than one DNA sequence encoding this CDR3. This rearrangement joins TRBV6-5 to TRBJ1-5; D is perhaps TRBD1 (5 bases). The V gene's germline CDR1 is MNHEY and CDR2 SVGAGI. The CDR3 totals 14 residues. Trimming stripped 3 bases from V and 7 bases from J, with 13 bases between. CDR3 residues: CASSYSRGDQPQHF. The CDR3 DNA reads TGTGCCAGCAGTTATTCTAGGGGAGACCAGCCCCAGCATTTT.

CDR3 in amino acids: CASSQAPLADARDTQYF. The CDR3, as DNA: TGCGCCAGCAGCCAAGCCCCCTTAGCGGACGCCCGGGATACGCAGTATTTT. This chain uses TRBV4-3 with TRBJ2-3; tentative D call: TRBD2 (6 bases). Trimming took 1 base from V and 6 from J, leaving 20 bases between them. This CDR3 is built from 17 residues. The V gene's germline CDR1 is LGHNA and CDR2 YSLEER.

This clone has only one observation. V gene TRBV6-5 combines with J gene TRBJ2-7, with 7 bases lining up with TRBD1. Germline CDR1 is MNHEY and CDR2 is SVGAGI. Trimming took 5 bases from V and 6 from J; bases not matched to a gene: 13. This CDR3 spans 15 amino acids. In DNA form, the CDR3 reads TGTGCCAGCAGTAGGGGAGTGGGACAGCCCCTCGAGCAGTACTTC. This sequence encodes CASSRGVGQPLEQYF.

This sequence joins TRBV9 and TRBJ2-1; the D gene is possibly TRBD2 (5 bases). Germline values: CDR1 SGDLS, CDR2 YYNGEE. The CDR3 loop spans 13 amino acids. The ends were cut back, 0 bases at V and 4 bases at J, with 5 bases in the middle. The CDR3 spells CASSVGEYNEQFF. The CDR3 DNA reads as TGTGCCAGCAGCGTAGGGGAGTACAATGAGCAGTTCTTC.